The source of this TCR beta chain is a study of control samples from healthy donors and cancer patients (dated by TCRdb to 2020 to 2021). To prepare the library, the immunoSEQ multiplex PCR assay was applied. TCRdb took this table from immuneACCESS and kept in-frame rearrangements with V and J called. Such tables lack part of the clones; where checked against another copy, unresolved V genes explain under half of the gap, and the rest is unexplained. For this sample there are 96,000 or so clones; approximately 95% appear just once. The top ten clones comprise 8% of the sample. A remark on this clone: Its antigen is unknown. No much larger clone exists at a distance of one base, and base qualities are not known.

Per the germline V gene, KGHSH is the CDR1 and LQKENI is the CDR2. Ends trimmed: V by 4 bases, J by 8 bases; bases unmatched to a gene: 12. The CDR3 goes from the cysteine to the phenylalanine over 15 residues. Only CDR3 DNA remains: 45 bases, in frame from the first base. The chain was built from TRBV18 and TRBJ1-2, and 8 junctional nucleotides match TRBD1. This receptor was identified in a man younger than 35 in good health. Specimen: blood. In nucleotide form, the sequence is TGTGCCAGCTCACGAACGGACAGGGCTGGAGGGGGCTACACCTTC. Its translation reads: CASSRTDRAGGGYTF.